This note documents a single TCR beta chain sequence. Per the authors' pipeline: Estimates of nucleated cell counts were drawn from the amplification of reference gene primers. Method: immunoSEQ multiplex PCR; TCRdb's copy keeps in-frame clones and lacks some. The DNA was the basis for D and trimming; V, J and clone size are from that table. The sample carries over 85,000 clones, roughly nine tenths recorded once. Germline V CDR1 and CDR2: SNHLY, FYNNEI. The CDR3 covers 14 residues. The V segment lost 8 bases and the J segment 7 bases; nucleotides outside the gene matches: 7. This sample is part of a study of blood T cell repertoires in COVID-19. Study-wide background: There were acute and convalescent COVID-19 samples, and they came from the United States, Italy and Spain.

Patients from Seattle were sampled longitudinally, starting during active infection. The clonotype originates from a woman aged 45-65 years with COVID-19, enrolled during active disease. The sequenced material came from peripheral blood. The chain combines TRBV2 with TRBJ2-2; 10 bases are shared with TRBD1. CDR3 coding DNA: TGTGCCAGCTATGACAGGGGGCGGAACGGGGAGCTGTTTTTT. It specifies CASYDRGRNGELFF.